These 23 T cell receptor beta chains share one sample of origin, sequenced in a study of vaccination and CD4 T cells after COVID-19. The treatment denotes: approximately 9-day PBMC culture with coronavirus spike peptide pools or control peptides (ViraFEST assay). No antigens are known for them. The Oncomine TCR Beta short-read assay sequenced DNA from cultured CD4+ T cells. In TCRdb, the PCR reads were re-called with MiXCR into one record per CDR3 protein. The sample yields over 10,000 distinct CDR3 sequences, approximately 57% seen once. Sequencing was performed on CD4+ T cells from blood, cultured in vitro. These receptors were taken from a human donor who had recovered from COVID-19.

This rearrangement joins TRBV10-1 to TRBJ2-6; possible D gene TRBD1, 6 bases. CDR1 and CDR2 (germline): WNHNN, SYGVQD (reference sequence). The CDR3 runs 17 residues. Trimming pared 8 bases from V and 2 bases from J, leaving 19 bases between. Written as DNA, the CDR3 is TGCGCCAGCGGATCCGGGACAAGTAATGCTGGGGCCAACGTCCTGACTTTC. This translates into CASGSGTSNAGANVLTF.

The chain joins TRBV4-1 to TRBJ2-2; 13 bases line up with TRBD2. This CDR3 is built from 17 residues. Germline lookup yields CDR1 MGHRA and CDR2 YSYEKL. V lost 1 base, J lost 2 bases, and 1 base stayed unmatched. The DNA for the CDR3 is TGCGCCAGCAGCCAAGGGGGACTAGCGGGAAACACCGGGGAGCTGTTTTTT. Its translation: CASSQGGLAGNTGELFF.

The V and J genes are TRBV6-2 or TRBV6-3 and TRBJ2-2; D unclear. Germline lookup yields CDR1 MNHEY and CDR2 SVGEGT. This CDR3 has 13 amino acids. V was trimmed by 2 bases and J by 3 bases, leaving 4 bases between them. CDR3 loop: CASSYRDTGELFF. The CDR3 coding sequence is TGTGCCAGCAGTTACAGGGACACCGGGGAGCTGTTTTTT.

In its sample, this clonotype ranks as medium-sized. The chain uses TRBV10-2 and TRBJ1-6; the D is unclear. The V and J ends lost 5 bases and 7 bases respectively, with 9 bases between them. The CDR3 totals 13 residues. Germline V CDR1 and CDR2: WSHSY, SAAADI. Written as DNA, the CDR3 is TGCGCCAGCAGTAGCAGCTTCAATTCACCCCTCCACTTT. The encoded protein is CASSSSFNSPLHF.

The DNA of the CDR3 is TGTGCCAGCAGCACGCCGACAGGGGGATTAGCGTCTGGGGCCAACGTCCTGACTTTC. It codes for CASSTPTGGLASGANVLTF. The chain uses TRBV5-4 and TRBJ2-6; 9 bases match TRBD1. Germline lookup yields CDR1 SGHNT and CDR2 YYREEE (reference sequence). V shed 4 bases, J shed 1 base, and the junction held 12 bases outside the gene matches. There are 19 residues in the CDR3.

The rearrangement uses TRBV5-1 and TRBJ2-3; 7 bases are a match to TRBD2. The CDR3 length is 16 residues. The germline CDR1 and CDR2 sequences are SGHRS and YFSETQ. The V segment lost 5 bases and the J segment 0 bases; nucleotides outside the gene matches: 9. CDR3 nucleotides: TGCGCCAGCAGACCATCTAGCGGAGGGAGCACAGATACGCAGTATTTT. This sequence encodes CASRPSSGGSTDTQYF. Using reference TRBV5-1 and TRBJ2-3 for the parts outside the CDR3, the full variable domain is KAGVTQTPRYLIKTRGQQVTLSCSPISGHRSVSWYQQTPGQGLQFLFEYFSETQRNKGNFPGRFSGRQFSNSRSEMNVSTLELGDSALYLCASRPSSGGSTDTQYFGPGTRLTVL.

J is TRBJ1-5 and V is TRBV6-1, with TRBD1 as a possible D gene (5 bases). Trimming took 8 bases from V and 3 from J, leaving 11 bases between them. Looked up from germline, CDR1 is MNHNS and CDR2 is SASEGT. The CDR3 loop spans 13 amino acids. Here the CDR3 reads CASGRDPNQPQHF. DNA for the CDR3: TGTGCCAGCGGCCGGGACCCCAATCAGCCCCAGCATTTT.

The chain employs TRBV11-3 and TRBJ2-7; the match to TRBD2 covers 8 bases. The junction had 2 bases not matched to a gene; V was cut back by 1 base and J by 9 bases. Germline assignment: CDR1 SGHNT and CDR2 YENEEA. The CDR3 consists of 12 residues. The CDR3 nucleotides read TGTGCCAGCAGCTTAGCGGGAGGGCCGCAGTACTTC. Protein sequence: CASSLAGGPQYF. The entire variable domain, with the rest obtained from reference TRBV11-3 and TRBJ2-7, is as follows: EAGVVQSPRYKIIEKKQPVAFWCNPISGHNTLYWYLQNLGQGPELLIRYENEEAVDDSQLPKDRFSAERLKGVDSTLKIQPAELGDSAVYLCASSLAGGPQYFGPGTRLTVT.

The genes are TRBV5-1 and TRBJ2-3, with D possibly TRBD1 on 5 matching bases. This CDR3 is 13 amino acids long. Germline V gives CDR1 SGHRS, CDR2 YFSETQ. Between the trimmed V and J ends, which lost 2 bases and 4 bases, there was a span of 8 bases. CDR3 in amino acids: CASSFKGADTQYF. CDR3 coding DNA: TGCGCCAGCAGCTTTAAAGGGGCAGATACGCAGTATTTT.

CDR3 sequence: CASIRGLRQNTEAFF. The CDR3 DNA reads as TGTGCCAGCATTAGGGGATTGAGGCAGAACACTGAAGCTTTCTTT. The rearrangement joins TRBV6-2 or TRBV6-3 to TRBJ1-1; D may be TRBD1 (5 bases). The ends were cut back, 7 bases at V and 1 base at J, with 16 bases in the middle. This CDR3 is 15 amino acids long. Germline V gene sequence: CDR1 MNHEY, CDR2 SVGEGT.

This clonotype was counted between two and nine times. Germline and junction disagree at one end, which may indicate a read error. The chain recombines TRBV30 with TRBJ2-7; tentatively, D is TRBD2 (5 bases). The CDR3 spans 13 residues. Germline loops: CDR1 GTSNPN, CDR2 SVGIG (reference sequence). This CDR3 is CAWSPGSAYECHF. The CDR3 coding sequence is TGTGCCTGGAGTCCGGGGAGCGCCTACGAGTGTCACTTC.

This clonotype was found a few times. The rearrangement uses TRBV6-1 and TRBJ1-2, with 7 bases that match TRBD1. Germline CDR1 reads MNHNS; CDR2 reads SASEGT. Losses at the gene ends were 5 bases for V and 4 bases for J; bases not matched to a gene: 7. This CDR3 comprises 14 residues. CDR3 protein: CASSPGTEAYGYTF. The CDR3 nucleotides read TGTGCCAGCAGTCCCGGGACAGAGGCCTATGGCTACACCTTC.

The V call is TRBV25-1, the J call TRBJ1-6; D gene unclear. The CDR3 is made up of 13 amino acids. Germline CDR1 and CDR2: MGHDK and SYGVNS. V was clipped by 4 bases and J by 6 bases, with 7 bases between them. Here the CDR3 DNA reads TGTGCCAGCAGTGGGCGGACTAATTCACCCCTCCACTTT. This gives the protein CASSGRTNSPLHF.

The chain recombines TRBV10-3 with TRBJ2-5; D tentatively reads TRBD1 or TRBD2 (6 bases each). V gave up 0 bases and J gave up 5 bases, with 13 bases separating them. This CDR3 contains 15 residues. Germline V lookup: CDR1 ENHRY, CDR2 SYGVKD. The CDR3: CAISESPGAGETQYF. For the CDR3, the DNA is TGTGCCATCAGTGAGTCGCCGGGGGCTGGGGAGACCCAGTACTTC.

The rearrangement links TRBV10-3 to TRBJ2-3; weak D call: TRBD2 (5 bases). Trimming removed 6 bases from V and 1 base from J, with 17 bases in between. Germline lookup yields CDR1 ENHRY and CDR2 SYGVKD. The CDR3 has 16 amino acids. The CDR3 reads CAISLRIAGGTDTQYF. As DNA, the CDR3 is TGTGCCATCAGCCTTCGAATTGCGGGCGGCACAGATACGCAGTATTTT.

V is TRBV4-1 and J is TRBJ2-3; 12 bases fit TRBD2. From germline, CDR1 is MGHRA and CDR2 YSYEKL. The CDR3 is made up of 19 amino acids. V lost 4 bases and J lost 0; bases outside the gene matches: 11. The CDR3 DNA is TGCGCCAGCAGCCGAGTTTTACTAGCGGGAGGTTCTAGCACAGATACGCAGTATTTT. The encoded protein is CASSRVLLAGGSSTDTQYF.

This sequence joins TRBV27 and TRBJ2-7, with D maybe TRBD2 (6 bases). CDR1 is MNHEY and CDR2 is SMNVEV in the germline V gene (reference sequence). V was clipped by 8 bases and J by 5 bases, with 10 bases between them. This CDR3 contains 11 residues. The CDR3 nucleotides read TGTGCCAGCGGGAGGTCGAACGAGCAGTACTTC. As protein: CASGRSNEQYF.

The chain recombines TRBV5-4 with TRBJ2-5; D not certain. The germline CDR1 and CDR2 sequences are SGHNT and YYREEE (reference sequence). The CDR3 length is 13 residues. The V and J ends lost 1 base and 6 bases respectively, with 10 bases between them. CDR3 in amino acids: CASSLWVSKTQYF. The CDR3 DNA is TGTGCCAGCAGCTTGTGGGTGTCGAAGACCCAGTACTTC.

The rearrangement joins TRBV2 to TRBJ2-3, with 9 bases that match TRBD1. The J segment lost 3 bases and the V segment lost 6 bases, leaving 4 bases of the junction unmatched. Per germline, CDR1 SNHLY and CDR2 FYNNEI. The CDR3 sequence is 14 residues long. The CDR3 DNA reads as TGTGCCAGCAGCACAGGGGGCGGAACAGATACGCAGTATTTT. Translation gives CASSTGGGTDTQYF.

This clonotype was found a few times. This chain uses TRBV6-1 with TRBJ1-5; 9 nucleotides match TRBD1. The germline CDR1 and CDR2 sequences are MNHNS and SASEGT. The ends lost 6 bases at V and 1 base at J; junction bases unmatched: 10. The CDR3 covers 17 residues. The CDR3 DNA is TGTGCCAGCAGCGGAGCGACAGGGGGAAGGAGCAATCAGCCCCAGCATTTT. Its translation: CASSGATGGRSNQPQHF.

This clonotype was observed a handful of times. The V gene is TRBV6-1, the J gene TRBJ2-3, with TRBD2 matching 10 bases. Germline V gene sequence: CDR1 MNHNS, CDR2 SASEGT. The CDR3 totals 16 residues. The V and J ends lost 3 bases and 0 bases, in that order; junction bases with no gene match: 3. CDR3 DNA sequence: TGTGCCAGCAGTGATTGGACTAGCGGAAGCACAGATACGCAGTATTTT. It codes for CASSDWTSGSTDTQYF.

This clonotype ranks as medium-sized. The rearrangement joins TRBV19 to TRBJ1-1; 9 nucleotides align to TRBD1. Germline V lookup: CDR1 LNHDA, CDR2 SQIVND (reference sequence). This CDR3 spans 14 amino acids. Unmatched junction bases numbered 6, after V lost 4 bases and J lost 6 bases. As DNA, the CDR3 is TGTGCCAGTAGTAGGGGACAGGGTACTGCTGAAGCTTTCTTT. Residues: CASSRGQGTAEAFF.

This chain joins TRBV2 and TRBJ2-2; tentatively, D is TRBD1 or TRBD2 (5 bases each). This CDR3 is 13 amino acids long. The V gene's germline CDR1 is SNHLY and CDR2 FYNNEI. The V gene lost 7 bases and the J gene lost 7 bases, with 13 bases spanning the gap. In nucleotides, the CDR3 is TGTGCCAGCAACCTTGGGGCGGGCGGGGAGCTGTTTTTT. It yields the protein CASNLGAGGELFF.